This T cell receptor beta chain was identified during a study of T cells in Graves' hyperthyroidism and ophthalmopathy. Overall study results and limits: Ophthalmopathy was told apart from stable hyperthyroidism by a 13 V-J model. Before onset, ophthalmopathy was predicted by the model a median around 6.2 months earlier.

Clinicians diagnosed patients from clinical symptoms, serum thyroxine and TRAb, thyroid ultrasound and orbital computed tomography. This sample holds PBMCs from less than 11 ml fresh peripheral blood. A word on this clonotype: What it recognizes is unknown.

Trimming removed 9 bases from V and 4 bases from J; junction bases left unmatched: 11. CDR1 is SGHRS, CDR2 YFSETQ, per germline. The length of the CDR3 is 14 residues. RNA transcripts were the template for amplifying TCR beta CDR3 regions. During a first-round RT-PCR of the TCR CDR3, the HTBI primer set was used. TCRdb ran MiXCR on the multiplex PCR reads and lists one entry per CDR3 protein. The repertoire includes 140,000 or so distinct CDR3 sequences, less than 25% of them detected once, and around two thirds sits in the top ten. The chain is built from TRBV5-1 and TRBJ1-2, with 8 nucleotides matching TRBD1. The sample consisted of blood. The sequence was collected from a woman between 45 and 65 years old with Graves' hyperthyroidism that later progressed to Graves' ophthalmopathy. The CDR3 loop is CATSIQGASYGYTF. The CDR3 nucleotides are TGCGCCACCTCCATCCAGGGGGCGAGCTATGGCTACACCTTC.